Shown below are 5 T cell receptor beta chains from a single sample sequenced in a study of beta chain features in type 1 diabetes. Notes on the study in general: Type 1 diabetes patients had moderately but significantly shorter TCRB CDR3s in all four CD4+ subsets.

Their cognate antigens are unknown. The isolated RNA, all of it, was reverse transcribed, so expressed TCRB transcripts were what got sequenced. Only in-frame clones appear in the TCRdb table, and some are missing; sequencing was by immunoSEQ multiplex PCR. The data contain more than 25,000 clones, 40% to 60% of them singletons. Source material: stem cell memory CD4+ T cells from blood. These receptor sequences come from a man aged 25 to 40 with type 1 diabetes.

In its sample, this clone was seen a few times. The chain couples TRBV6-1 to TRBJ1-4; 9 nucleotides match TRBD1. The CDR3 sequence is 14 residues long. Germline CDR1 and CDR2: MNHNS and SASEGT. Trimming cost V 8 bases and J 5 bases; bases outside gene matches: 6. Here the CDR3 DNA reads TGTGCCAGCTACCCCGGGACAGGGAATGAAAAACTGTTTTTT. This codes for CASYPGTGNEKLFF.

The rearrangement uses TRBV4-1 and TRBJ1-1, with TRBD1 as a possible D gene (6 bases). The CDR3 sequence is 13 residues long. The germline gives CDR1 MGHRA, CDR2 YSYEKL. Trimming took 4 bases from V and 1 from J, leaving 7 bases between them. CDR3 nucleotide sequence: TGCGCCAGCAGCCCCAGGGGGAACACTGAAGCTTTCTTT. Protein: CASSPRGNTEAFF.

This chain links TRBV29-1 with TRBJ1-1; 9 bases are shared with TRBD1. CDR1 is SQVTM, CDR2 ANQGSEA, per germline. J was trimmed by 3 bases and V by 3 bases; bases with no gene match: 5. The CDR3 runs 14 residues. CDR3 coding DNA: TGCAGCGTTGATCCACAGGGGGCGGACACTGAAGCTTTCTTT. Encoded protein: CSVDPQGADTEAFF. Combining the CDR3 with reference TRBV29-1 and TRBJ1-1 gives the whole variable domain SAVISQKPSRDICQRGTSLTIQCQVDSQVTMMFWYRQQPGQSLTLIATANQGSEATYESGFVIDKFPISRPNLTFSTLTVSNMSPEDSSIYLCSVDPQGADTEAFFGQGTRLTVV.

This chain links TRBV27 with TRBJ1-5, with D maybe TRBD1 (6 bases). V was pared by 5 bases and J by 7 bases, with 15 bases between. CDR1 MNHEY and CDR2 SMNVEV come from the germline V gene (reference sequence). The CDR3 has 14 residues. The CDR3 spells CASSEGTGGQPQHF. The CDR3, as DNA: TGTGCCAGCAGTGAGGGGACGGGGGGCCAGCCCCAGCATTTT.

The V call is TRBV14, the J call TRBJ2-5; TRBD2 matches 7 bases. Trimming took 5 bases from V and 11 from J; bases not matched to a gene: 20. Germline-derived CDR1 and CDR2 are SGHDN and FVKESK. This CDR3 contains 16 residues. The CDR3 DNA reads as TGTGCCAGCAGCGCCCCAAGCGGGACTGCTCAGTGGGAGCAGTACTTC. This gives the protein CASSAPSGTAQWEQYF.